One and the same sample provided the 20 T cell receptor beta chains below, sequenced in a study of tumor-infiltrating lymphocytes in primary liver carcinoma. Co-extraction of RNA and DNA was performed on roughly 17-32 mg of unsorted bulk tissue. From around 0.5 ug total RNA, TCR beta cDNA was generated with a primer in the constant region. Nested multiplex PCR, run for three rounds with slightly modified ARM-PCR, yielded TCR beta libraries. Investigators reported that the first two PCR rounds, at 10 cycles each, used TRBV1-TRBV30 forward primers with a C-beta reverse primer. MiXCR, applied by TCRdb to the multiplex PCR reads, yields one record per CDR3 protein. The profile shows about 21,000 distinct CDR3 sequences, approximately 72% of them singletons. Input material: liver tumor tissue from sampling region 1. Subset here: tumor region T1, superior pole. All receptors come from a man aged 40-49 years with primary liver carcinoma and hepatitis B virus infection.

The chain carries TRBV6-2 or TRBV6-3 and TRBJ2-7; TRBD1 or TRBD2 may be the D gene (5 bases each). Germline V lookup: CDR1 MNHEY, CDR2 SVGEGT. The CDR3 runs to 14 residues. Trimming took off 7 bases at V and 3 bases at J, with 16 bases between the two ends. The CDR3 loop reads CASNSPGRDYEQYF. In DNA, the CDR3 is TGTGCCAGCAATTCACCGGGACGGGACTACGAGCAGTACTTC.

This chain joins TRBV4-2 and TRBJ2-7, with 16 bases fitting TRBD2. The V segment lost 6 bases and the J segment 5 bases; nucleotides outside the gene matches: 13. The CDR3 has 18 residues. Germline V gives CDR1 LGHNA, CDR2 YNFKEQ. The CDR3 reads CASSGRLGLAGGLHEQYF. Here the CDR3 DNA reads TGTGCCAGCAGTGGAAGACTGGGACTAGCGGGAGGGCTACACGAGCAGTACTTC.

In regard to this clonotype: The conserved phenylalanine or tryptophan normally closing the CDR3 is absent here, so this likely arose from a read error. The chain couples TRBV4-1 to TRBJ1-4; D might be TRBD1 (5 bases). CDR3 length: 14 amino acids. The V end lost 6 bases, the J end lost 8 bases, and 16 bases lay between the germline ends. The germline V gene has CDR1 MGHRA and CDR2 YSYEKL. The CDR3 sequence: CASSQGDSTEKLFS. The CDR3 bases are TGCGCCAGCAGTCAGGGTGACAGTACCGAAAAACTGTTTTCA.

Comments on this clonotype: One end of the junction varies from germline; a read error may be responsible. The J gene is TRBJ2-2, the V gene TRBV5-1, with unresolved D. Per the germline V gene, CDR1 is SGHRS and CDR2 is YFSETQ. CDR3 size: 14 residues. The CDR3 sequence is CASILGSYTGELFF. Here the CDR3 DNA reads TGCGCTAGCATCTTGGGGTCTTACACCGGGGAGCTGTTTTTT. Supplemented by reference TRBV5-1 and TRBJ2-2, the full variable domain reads KAGVTQTPRYLIKTRGQQVTLSCSPISGHRSVSWYQQTPGQGLQFLFEYFSETQRNKGNFPGRFSGRQFSNSRSEMNVSTLELGDSALYLCASILGSYTGELFFGEGSRLTVL.

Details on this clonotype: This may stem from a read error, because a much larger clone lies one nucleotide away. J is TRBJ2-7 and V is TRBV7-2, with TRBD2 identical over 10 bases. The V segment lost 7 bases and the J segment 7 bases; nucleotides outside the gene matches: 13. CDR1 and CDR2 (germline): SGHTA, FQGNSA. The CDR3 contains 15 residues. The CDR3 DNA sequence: TGTGCCAGCAACACTTATAGCGGGGGGACAAGTGAGCAGTACTTC. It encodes CASNTYSGGTSEQYF.

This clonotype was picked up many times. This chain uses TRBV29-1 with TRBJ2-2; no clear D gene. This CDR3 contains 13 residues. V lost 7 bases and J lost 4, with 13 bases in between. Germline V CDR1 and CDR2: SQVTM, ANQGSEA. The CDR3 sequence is CSGKESVTGELFF. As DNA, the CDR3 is TGCAGCGGAAAGGAATCGGTCACCGGGGAGCTGTTTTTT.

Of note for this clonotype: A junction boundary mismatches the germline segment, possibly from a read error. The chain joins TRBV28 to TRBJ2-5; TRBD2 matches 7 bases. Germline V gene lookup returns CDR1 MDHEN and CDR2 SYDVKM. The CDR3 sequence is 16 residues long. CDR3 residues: CASSLVPSGNRETKYF. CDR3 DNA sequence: TGTGCCAGCAGTCTAGTCCCTAGCGGAAACCGAGAGACCAAGTACTTC.

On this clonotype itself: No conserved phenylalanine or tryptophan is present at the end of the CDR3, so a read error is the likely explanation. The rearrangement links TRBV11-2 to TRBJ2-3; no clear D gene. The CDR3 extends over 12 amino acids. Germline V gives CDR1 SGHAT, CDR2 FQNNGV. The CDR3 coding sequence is TGTGCCAGCAGCGCCAACACATATACGCAGTATTAT. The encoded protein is CASSANTYTQYY.

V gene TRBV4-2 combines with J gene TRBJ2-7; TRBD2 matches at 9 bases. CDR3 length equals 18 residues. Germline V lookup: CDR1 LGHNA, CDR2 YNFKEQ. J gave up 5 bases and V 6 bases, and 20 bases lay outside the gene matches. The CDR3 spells CASSGKSGPAGGPHEQYF. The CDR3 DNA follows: TGTGCCAGCAGTGGAAAATCGGGACCAGCGGGAGGACCACACGAGCAGTACTTC.

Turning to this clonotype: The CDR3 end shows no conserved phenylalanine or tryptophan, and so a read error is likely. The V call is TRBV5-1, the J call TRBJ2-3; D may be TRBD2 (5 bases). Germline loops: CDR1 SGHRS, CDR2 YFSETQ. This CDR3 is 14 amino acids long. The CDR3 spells CASNLDLGTDTQYS. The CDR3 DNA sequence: TGCGCCAGCAACTTGGACTTGGGCACAGATACGCAGTATTCT.

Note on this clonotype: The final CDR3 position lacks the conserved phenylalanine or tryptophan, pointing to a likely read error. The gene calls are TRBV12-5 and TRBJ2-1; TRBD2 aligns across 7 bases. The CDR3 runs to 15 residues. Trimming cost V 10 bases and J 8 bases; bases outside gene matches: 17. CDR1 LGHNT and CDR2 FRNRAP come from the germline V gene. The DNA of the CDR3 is TGTGCTAATGTGACCGGGACTACCCTTATGGATGAGCAGTTCATC. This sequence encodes CANVTGTTLMDEQFI.

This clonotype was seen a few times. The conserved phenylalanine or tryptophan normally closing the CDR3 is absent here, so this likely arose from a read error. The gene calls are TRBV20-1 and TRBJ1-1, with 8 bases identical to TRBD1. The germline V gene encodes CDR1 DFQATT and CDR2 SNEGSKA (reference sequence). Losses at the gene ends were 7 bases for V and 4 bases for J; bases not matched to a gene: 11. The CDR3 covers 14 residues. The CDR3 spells CSVKGQEERTEAFS. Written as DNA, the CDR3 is TGCAGTGTTAAGGGACAGGAGGAACGCACTGAAGCTTTCTCT.

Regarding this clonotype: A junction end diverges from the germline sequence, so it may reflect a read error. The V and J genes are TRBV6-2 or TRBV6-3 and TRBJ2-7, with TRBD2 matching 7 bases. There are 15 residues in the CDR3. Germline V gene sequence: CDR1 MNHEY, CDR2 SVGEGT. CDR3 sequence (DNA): TGTGCCAGTAGCCGGCGGACTAGAGGGCACTACGAGCGGTACTTC. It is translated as CASSRRTRGHYERYF.

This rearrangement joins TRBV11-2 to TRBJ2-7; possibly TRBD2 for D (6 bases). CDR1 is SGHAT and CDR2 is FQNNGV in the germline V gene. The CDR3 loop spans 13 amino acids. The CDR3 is CISGFGGASEQYF. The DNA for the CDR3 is TGTATCAGCGGCTTCGGAGGGGCTAGCGAGCAGTACTTC. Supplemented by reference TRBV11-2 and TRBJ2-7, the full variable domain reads EAGVAQSPRYKIIEKRQSVAFWCNPISGHATLYWYQQILGQGPKLLIQFQNNGVVDDSQLPKDRFSAERLKGVDSTLKIQPAKLEDSAVYLCISGFGGASEQYFGPGTRLTVT.

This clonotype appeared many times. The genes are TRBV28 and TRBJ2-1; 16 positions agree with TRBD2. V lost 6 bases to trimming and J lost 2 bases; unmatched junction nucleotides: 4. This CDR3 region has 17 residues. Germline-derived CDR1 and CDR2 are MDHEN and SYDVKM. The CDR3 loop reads CASSPGTSGRAYNEQFF. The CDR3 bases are TGTGCCAGCAGCCCCGGGACTAGCGGGAGGGCCTACAATGAGCAGTTCTTC.

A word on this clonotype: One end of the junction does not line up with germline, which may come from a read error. The chain's CDR3 is CASRLDRNYFYTF. Here the CDR3 DNA reads TGCGCCAGCAGGTTGGACAGGAACTATTTCTACACCTTC. J is TRBJ1-2 and V is TRBV5-1, with 7 bases fitting TRBD1. CDR3 size: 13 residues. Germline V gives CDR1 SGHRS, CDR2 YFSETQ.

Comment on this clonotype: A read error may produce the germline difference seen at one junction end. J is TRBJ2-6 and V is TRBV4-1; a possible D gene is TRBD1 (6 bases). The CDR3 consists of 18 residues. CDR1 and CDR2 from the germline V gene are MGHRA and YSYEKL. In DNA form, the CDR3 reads TGTGCCAGCAGTCGAGGGATCCTCGAACTGTCAGGGGCCAACGTCCCGACTTTC. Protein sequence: CASSRGILELSGANVPTF.

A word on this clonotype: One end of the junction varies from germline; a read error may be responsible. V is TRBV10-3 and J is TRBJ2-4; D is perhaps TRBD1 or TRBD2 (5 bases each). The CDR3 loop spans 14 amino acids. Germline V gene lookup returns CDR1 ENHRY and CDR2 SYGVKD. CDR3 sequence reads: CAISDRDEKNIQHF. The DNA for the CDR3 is TGTGCGATCAGTGACCGGGACGAGAAAAACATTCAGCACTTC.

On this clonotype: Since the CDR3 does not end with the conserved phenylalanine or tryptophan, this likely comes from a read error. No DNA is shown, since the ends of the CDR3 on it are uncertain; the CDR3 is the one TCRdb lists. The CDR3 sequence is CASNLRIGEGELLS. The rearrangement uses TRBV14 and TRBJ2-2; the D call of TRBD1 is as the table states it, not checked on the DNA. From germline, CDR1 is SGHDN and CDR2 FVKESK. The CDR3 numbers 14 amino acids, ends counted.

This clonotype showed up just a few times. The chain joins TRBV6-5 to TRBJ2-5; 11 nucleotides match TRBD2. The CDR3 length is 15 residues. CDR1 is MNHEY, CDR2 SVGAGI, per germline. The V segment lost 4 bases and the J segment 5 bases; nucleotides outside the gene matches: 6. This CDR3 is CASSFVAGGWETQYF. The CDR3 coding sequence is TGTGCCAGCAGTTTTGTAGCGGGGGGGTGGGAGACCCAGTACTTC.